A single sample gave rise to the 21 T cell receptor beta chains below, sequenced in a study of CD8+ T cells in alopecia areata. Indicated treatment: oral pan-JAK inhibitor, 5-10 mg twice daily. In each case, RNA was isolated and then reverse transcribed into cDNA as the sequencing template. Only in-frame clones appear in the TCRdb table, and some are missing; sequencing was by immunoSEQ multiplex PCR. The sample lists over 250,000 clones, approximately 60% occurring once. Source: CD4+ T cells sorted from blood, taken at roughly week 53, from a patient treated with tofacitinib. The receptors here all came from a human donor with alopecia areata.

This clone has at least ten counts. The chain has TRBV7-2 and TRBJ2-7; a weak D match, TRBD2 (6 bases). Trimming cost V 5 bases and J 3 bases, with 14 bases left between them. The CDR3 consists of 14 residues. Germline V CDR1 and CDR2: SGHTA, FQGNSA. This CDR3 reads CASSLRGRSYEQYF. The DNA of the CDR3 is TGTGCCAGCAGCCTTAGAGGGAGGAGCTACGAGCAGTACTTC.

The chain combines TRBV30 with TRBJ1-5; D remains ambiguous. This CDR3 comprises 13 residues. With 1 base removed from V and 7 bases from J, the gap between germline ends came to 11 bases. CDR1 GTSNPN and CDR2 SVGIG come from the germline V gene (reference sequence). The CDR3 nucleotides read TGTGCCTGGAGTGGACGGGTAGGACAGCCCCAGCATTTT. Residues: CAWSGRVGQPQHF.

The gene calls are TRBV30 and TRBJ1-3, with D maybe TRBD1 (6 bases). V gave up 1 base and J gave up 0 bases, with 19 bases separating them. CDR1 is GTSNPN and CDR2 is SVGIG in the germline V gene (reference sequence). CDR3 length equals 18 residues. DNA for the CDR3: TGTGCCTGGAGTGGACAGGTCGGGCTCCTTAGCTCTGGAAACACCATATATTTT. It yields the protein CAWSGQVGLLSSGNTIYF.

This clone came up a few times. The chain recombines TRBV9 with TRBJ1-2; D not certain. Deletions cut 7 bases from V and 3 bases from J, with 16 bases between. Germline V gene data show CDR1 as SGDLS and CDR2 as YYNGEE. The CDR3 consists of 14 residues. CDR3 coding DNA: TGTGCCAGCTCCCGGACCGACTCTTACTATGGCTACACCTTC. Translation: CASSRTDSYYGYTF.

The chain has TRBV30 and TRBJ2-5, with 8 bases aligning to TRBD2. Looked up from germline, CDR1 is GTSNPN and CDR2 is SVGIG (reference sequence). The V gene end was trimmed by 7 bases and the J gene end by 2 bases; junction bases not matched to a gene: 6. This CDR3 has 13 residues. The CDR3 DNA reads TGTGCCTCACTCGGGAGGGCGCAAGAGACCCAGTACTTC. It yields the protein CASLGRAQETQYF. The full variable domain, its missing parts supplied by reference TRBV30 and TRBJ2-5, is SQTIHQWPATLVQPVGSPLSLECTVEGTSNPNLYWYRQAAGRGLQLLFYSVGIGQISSEVPQNLSASRPQDRQFILSSKKLLLSDSGFYLCASLGRAQETQYFGPGTRLLVL.

The chain combines TRBV4-3 with TRBJ2-1, with D possibly matching TRBD2 (5 bases). The CDR3 sequence is 15 residues long. The V end was cut by 2 bases, the J end by 6 bases, with 14 bases between. CDR1 LGHNA and CDR2 YSLEER come from the germline V gene. This CDR3 is CASSQSPGIVNEQFF. CDR3 nucleotides: TGCGCCAGCAGCCAATCCCCGGGGATAGTCAATGAGCAGTTCTTC.

This chain links TRBV30 with TRBJ1-5; no clear D. The germline V gene has CDR1 GTSNPN and CDR2 SVGIG (reference sequence). The CDR3 runs to 13 residues. The germline V and J ends were trimmed by 3 bases and 2 bases, with 8 bases remaining between them. The CDR3 DNA follows: TGTGCCTGGAGGGGTTGGGGCAATCAGCCCCAGCATTTT. Amino acids: CAWRGWGNQPQHF.

The gene calls are TRBV2 and TRBJ2-7; 7 nucleotides match TRBD1. CDR1 and CDR2 from the germline V gene are SNHLY and FYNNEI. With V trimmed by 4 bases and J by 2 bases, 5 bases remained unmatched. The CDR3 loop spans 14 amino acids. CDR3 sequence (DNA): TGTGCCAGCAGTGCAGCCGGGACAGCCTACGAGCAGTACTTC. Encoded protein: CASSAAGTAYEQYF.

The chain recombines TRBV7-2 with TRBJ1-2; maybe TRBD1 (5 bases). Trimming pared 1 base from V and 3 bases from J, leaving 9 bases between. Germline V CDR1 and CDR2: SGHTA, FQGNSA. The CDR3 totals 14 residues. The CDR3 loop is CASSLGVRDYGYTF. CDR3 DNA sequence: TGTGCCAGCAGCTTAGGGGTCAGGGACTATGGCTACACCTTC.

This chain joins TRBV4-1 and TRBJ2-7; D gene ambiguous. Trimming removed 0 bases at V and 1 base at J, with 4 bases between. The CDR3 length is 13 residues. The germline CDR1 and CDR2 sequences are MGHRA and YSYEKL. CDR3 amino acids: CASSQDRSYEQYF. For the CDR3, the DNA is TGCGCCAGCAGCCAAGACAGGTCCTACGAGCAGTACTTC.

This chain joins TRBV27 and TRBJ2-1; D is unclear. V was cut by 5 bases and J by 9 bases, with 17 bases left in between. From germline, CDR1 is MNHEY and CDR2 SMNVEV (reference sequence). This CDR3 has 14 residues. CDR3 coding DNA: TGTGCCAGCAGTCCAGGAACGACTGCCCTTGAGCAGTTCTTC. Its translation: CASSPGTTALEQFF.

The chain joins TRBV9 to TRBJ1-2; D is perhaps TRBD1 (6 bases). CDR3 size: 15 residues. The V gene's germline CDR1 is SGDLS and CDR2 YYNGEE. Trimming left V 6 bases short and J 2 bases short, with 17 bases between. CDR3 nucleotide sequence: TGTGCCAGCACCCTGACCGGACAGTCAAACTATGGCTACACCTTC. Protein product: CASTLTGQSNYGYTF.

CDR3 nucleotides: TGTGCCAGCAGCTTAACGTCCACAACCGGGGCCAACGTCCTGACTTTC. It encodes CASSLTSTTGANVLTF. V and J are TRBV7-3 and TRBJ2-6; no clear D gene. Germline CDR1 and CDR2: SGHTA and FQGTGA. Deletions cut 0 bases from V and 4 bases from J, with 10 bases between. This CDR3 is 16 amino acids long.

The chain employs TRBV7-2 and TRBJ2-3, with TRBD2 identical over 8 bases. The ends lost 5 bases at V and 0 bases at J; junction bases unmatched: 16. This CDR3 region has 19 residues. Germline CDR1 SGHTA, CDR2 FQGNSA. The CDR3 nucleotides are TGTGCCAGCAGCAGAACAGCGGGGGACCTAAGTGCTAGCACAGATACGCAGTATTTT. Translation gives CASSRTAGDLSASTDTQYF.

In this sample, this clone turned up a few times. The chain recombines TRBV4-1 with TRBJ2-5, with D uncertain. Per the germline V gene, CDR1 is MGHRA and CDR2 is YSYEKL. Deletions cut 2 bases from V and 1 base from J, with 11 bases between. CDR3 length: 15 amino acids. CDR3 residues: CASSQLGSIQETQYF. CDR3 sequence (DNA): TGCGCCAGCAGCCAACTAGGCAGCATCCAAGAGACCCAGTACTTC.

The chain couples TRBV5-1 to TRBJ1-6, with a weak D call TRBD1 (6 bases). CDR3 length equals 14 residues. Trimming took 4 bases from V and 9 from J, leaving 14 bases between them. Germline V gives CDR1 SGHRS, CDR2 YFSETQ. In nucleotides, the CDR3 is TGCGCCAGCAGCCAGCGGGACATGAGTTCACCCCTCCACTTT. This translates into CASSQRDMSSPLHF.

Turning to this clone: Other DNA sequences in this sample translate to the same CDR3. This chain joins TRBV5-1 and TRBJ2-5, with a tentative D call TRBD2 (6 bases). The CDR3 runs to 13 residues. Germline CDR1 is SGHRS and CDR2 is YFSETQ. V lost 7 bases, J lost 3 bases, and 13 bases lay in between. CDR3 sequence: CASSLGGKETQYF. The CDR3 DNA follows: TGCGCCAGCTCCCTCGGGGGTAAAGAGACCCAGTACTTC.

This chain joins TRBV30 and TRBJ2-5, with TRBD1 as a possible D gene (5 bases). The germline V and J ends were trimmed by 2 bases and 11 bases, with 12 bases remaining between them. Germline V lookup: CDR1 GTSNPN, CDR2 SVGIG (reference sequence). This CDR3 is 11 amino acids long. The CDR3 is CAWSIGAPQYF. The CDR3 DNA is TGTGCCTGGAGTATAGGGGCCCCGCAGTACTTC.

The chain links TRBV5-4 to TRBJ2-3; 9 bases are shared with TRBD2. Germline V lookup: CDR1 SGHNT, CDR2 YYREEE (reference sequence). The CDR3 extends over 15 amino acids. With 4 bases clipped from V and 2 bases from J, the junction kept 5 bases outside the gene matches. CDR3 nucleotide sequence: TGTGCCAGCAGCCCACCTAGCGGGGACACAGATACGCAGTATTTT. It encodes CASSPPSGDTDTQYF. Filled out from reference TRBV5-4 and TRBJ2-3, the complete variable domain reads ETGVTQSPTHLIKTRGQQVTLRCSSQSGHNTVSWYQQALGQGPQFIFQYYREEENGRGNFPPRFSGLQFPNYSSELNVNALELDDSALYLCASSPPSGDTDTQYFGPGTRLTVL.

The chain has TRBV29-1 and TRBJ2-7; D is unclear. The CDR3 runs to 12 residues. Germline CDR1 SQVTM, CDR2 ANQGSEA. Trimming stripped 6 bases from V and 2 bases from J, with 11 bases between. CDR3 residues: CSVAPVPYEQYF. CDR3 bases: TGCAGCGTCGCCCCCGTCCCCTACGAGCAGTACTTC.

Worth noting for this clone: The sample contains more than one DNA sequence encoding this CDR3. The chain recombines TRBV29-1 with TRBJ2-3, with 11 nucleotides matching TRBD2. CDR3 length: 14 residues. J gave up 2 bases and V 4 bases, and 2 bases lay outside the gene matches. Germline V gene sequence: CDR1 SQVTM, CDR2 ANQGSEA. CDR3 nucleotides: TGCAGCGTTGGACTAGCGGGGATCACAGATACGCAGTATTTT. It translates to CSVGLAGITDTQYF.